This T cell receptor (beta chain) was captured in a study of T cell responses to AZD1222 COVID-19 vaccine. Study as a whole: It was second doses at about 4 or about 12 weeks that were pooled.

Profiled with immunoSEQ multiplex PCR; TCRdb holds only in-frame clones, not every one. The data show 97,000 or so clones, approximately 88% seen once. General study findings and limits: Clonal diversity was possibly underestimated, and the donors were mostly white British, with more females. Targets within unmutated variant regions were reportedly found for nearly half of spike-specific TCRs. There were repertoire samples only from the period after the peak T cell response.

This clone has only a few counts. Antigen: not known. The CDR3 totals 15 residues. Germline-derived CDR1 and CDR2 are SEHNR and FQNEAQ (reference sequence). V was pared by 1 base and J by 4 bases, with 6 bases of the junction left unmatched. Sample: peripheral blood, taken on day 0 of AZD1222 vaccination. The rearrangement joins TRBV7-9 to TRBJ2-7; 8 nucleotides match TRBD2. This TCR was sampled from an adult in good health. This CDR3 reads CASSLDMGLVYEQYF. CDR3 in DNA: TGTGCCAGCAGCTTAGATATGGGACTAGTTTACGAGCAGTACTTC.